This T cell receptor (beta chain) derives from a study of sequential checkpoint blockade in melanoma. Study-level background: Both treatment sequences were followed by maintenance nivolumab.

Germline-derived CDR1 and CDR2 are LGHNA and YSLEER. CDR3 length: 16 residues. V lost 0 bases to trimming and J lost 4 bases, with 15 bases between them. This clone is medium-sized (0.01 to 0.1%) within its sample. Clones were sequenced by immunoSEQ multiplex PCR, and TCRdb holds only the in-frame ones, with some missing. The sample gives about 5,300 clones, 70% to 85% of which show up once; under 65% is in the top ten. Specified treatment: randomized to nivolumab then ipilimumab (arm A) or the reverse (arm B). V and J are TRBV4-3 and TRBJ1-2; D is perhaps TRBD1 (5 bases). The sequences come from CD8+ T cells sorted from blood (inferred from file names), collected from a patient given nivolumab and ipilimumab in sequence. The origin of this receptor is a human donor with melanoma. The CDR3 loop reads CASSQDASGVGYGYTF. CDR3 sequence (DNA): TGCGCCAGCAGCCAAGATGCCTCGGGGGTGGGCTATGGCTACACCTTC.